The clone carrying this TCR beta chain has a handful of counts. This entry is derived from a study of metastatic and nonmetastatic thyroid tumors. Overall study context: Blood and tumor or nodule tissue repertoires from malignant and benign thyroid patients were compared.

Germline V lookup: CDR1 MNHNY, CDR2 SVGAGI (reference sequence). This CDR3 has 19 amino acids. J lost 5 bases, V lost 2 bases, and 20 bases had no gene match. TCRdb re-called clones via MiXCR from the PCR reads. The sample lists about 16,000 clones, about 13% occurring once. Every patient underwent thyroid surgery untreated. The V call is TRBV6-6, the J call TRBJ2-5, with 7 nucleotides matching TRBD2. The sequence derives from a female donor with papillary thyroid cancer or a benign thyroid nodule (not recorded which). Some clones in this sample may be carry-over from other donors' samples. Sequenced material: blood. The CDR3 coding sequence is TGTGCCAGCAGTTACCTGTCCCGGGGTGGGGGGGTGGTGGGGGAGACCCAGTACTTC. It encodes CASSYLSRGGGVVGETQYF.